These 9 T cell receptor gamma chains were all obtained from the same sample, sequenced in a study of Vδ1+ human thymocytes. The antigens these receptors bind are not known. Study-level results: In the thymus, TRG and TRD repertoires looked highly polyclonal with Gaussian CDR3 lengths.

The template was reverse-transcribed extracted RNA. CDR3 amplicons came from multiplex PCR with pooled V-gene forward and constant-region reverse primers. TCRdb made new clone calls on the multiplex PCR reads using CATT. The table records 7,500 to 10,000 gamma-chain clones, 56% of them present only once. The material sequenced was Vdelta1+ gamma-delta thymocytes from the thymus. Regarding subset: FACS-sorted CD3+ TCRalphabeta- TCRVdelta1+ TCRVdelta2- thymocytes. The origin of the receptors is a girl under three years old who had congenital heart surgery.

J is TRGJ1 or TRGJ2 and V is TRGV3. No J gene is reported in TCRdb; it was inferred here by comparing the DNA with germline. Per germline, CDR1 VTNTFY and CDR2 YDVSTARD (reference sequence). The trim removed 0 bases at V and 5 bases at J, leaving 7 bases unmatched. The CDR3 covers 14 residues. This chain's CDR3 is CATWDRLLDYKKLF. The DNA for the CDR3 is TGTGCCACCTGGGACAGGCTCCTCGATTATAAGAAACTCTTT.

The genes are TRGV2 and TRGJ1 or TRGJ2. Germline CDR1 EGSNGY, CDR2 YDSYNSKV. V lost 0 bases and J lost 11; bases outside the gene matches: 7. This CDR3 region has 12 residues. The CDR3 sequence is CATWDGQSEKLF. For the CDR3, the DNA is TGTGCCACCTGGGACGGGCAAAGTGAGAAACTCTTT.

In regard to this clone: At one end the junction does not follow the germline gene, possibly because of a read error. The chain recombines TRGV2 with TRGJP2. The J gene was not available in TCRdb and was assigned here by matching the DNA to germline segments. Germline V CDR1 and CDR2: EGSNGY, YDSYNSKV. The CDR3 spans 13 residues. The CDR3 DNA reads as TGTACCACCTGGGACGAGAAGGATTGGATCAAGACGTTT. Protein: CTTWDEKDWIKTF.

The rearrangement links TRGV8 to TRGJ1 or TRGJ2. TCRdb supplies no J gene; here it was assigned by aligning the nucleotide sequence to germline. Per the germline V gene, CDR1 is VENAVY and CDR2 is YDSYNSRV. The CDR3 contains 13 residues. With V trimmed by 5 bases and J by 0 bases, 4 bases remained unmatched. CDR3 in amino acids: CATWAANYYKKLF. The DNA for the CDR3 is TGTGCCACCTGGGCCGCGAATTATTATAAGAAACTCTTT.

The gene calls are TRGV9 and TRGJP. TCRdb is silent on the J gene; assignment here came from matching the DNA to germline. Germline V CDR1 and CDR2: GITISATS, ISYDGTV (reference sequence). The CDR3 covers 16 residues. V was pared by 2 bases and J by 8 bases, with 6 bases of the junction left unmatched. The CDR3 protein is CALWEATKLGKKIKVF. The CDR3 nucleotides are TGTGCCTTGTGGGAGGCAACCAAGTTGGGCAAAAAAATCAAGGTATTT.

The chain employs TRGV9 and TRGJ1 or TRGJ2. TCRdb carries no J gene annotation; the J gene was assigned here by matching the DNA with germline. The V gene end was trimmed by 2 bases and the J gene end by 8 bases; junction bases not matched to a gene: 3. This CDR3 has 11 amino acids. The germline gives CDR1 GITISATS, CDR2 ISYDGTV (reference sequence). The CDR3 region is CALWEADKKLF. As DNA, the CDR3 is TGTGCCTTGTGGGAGGCAGATAAGAAACTCTTT.

There are a few counts of this clone. The V call is TRGV2, the J call TRGJP. Germline V gene lookup returns CDR1 EGSNGY and CDR2 YDSYNSKV. The length of the CDR3 is 17 residues. Trimming took 0 bases from V and 5 from J; bases not matched to a gene: 4. The CDR3 loop reads CATWDGLKELGKKIKVF. As DNA, the CDR3 is TGTGCCACCTGGGACGGGCTAAAAGAGTTGGGCAAAAAAATCAAGGTATTT.

A few counts support this clone. The V and J genes are TRGV4 and TRGJP1. The germline gives CDR1 EGSTGY, CDR2 YDSYTSSV. This CDR3 region has 14 residues. Losses at the gene ends were 3 bases for V and 0 bases for J; bases not matched to a gene: 1. In nucleotides, the CDR3 is TGTGCCACCTGGGATTATACCACTGGTTGGTTCAAGATATTT. This codes for CATWDYTTGWFKIF.

About this clone itself: Other DNA variants within this sample encode the same CDR3. This chain links TRGV3 with TRGJ1 or TRGJ2. Assignment of the J gene here rests on matching the DNA to germline, because TCRdb gives none. Trimming removed 0 bases from V and 7 bases from J; junction bases left unmatched: 6. Germline loops: CDR1 VTNTFY, CDR2 YDVSTARD (reference sequence). The CDR3 is 13 residues long. Here the CDR3 reads CATWDRRRYKKLF. CDR3 coding DNA: TGTGCCACCTGGGACAGGCGGCGATATAAGAAACTCTTT.